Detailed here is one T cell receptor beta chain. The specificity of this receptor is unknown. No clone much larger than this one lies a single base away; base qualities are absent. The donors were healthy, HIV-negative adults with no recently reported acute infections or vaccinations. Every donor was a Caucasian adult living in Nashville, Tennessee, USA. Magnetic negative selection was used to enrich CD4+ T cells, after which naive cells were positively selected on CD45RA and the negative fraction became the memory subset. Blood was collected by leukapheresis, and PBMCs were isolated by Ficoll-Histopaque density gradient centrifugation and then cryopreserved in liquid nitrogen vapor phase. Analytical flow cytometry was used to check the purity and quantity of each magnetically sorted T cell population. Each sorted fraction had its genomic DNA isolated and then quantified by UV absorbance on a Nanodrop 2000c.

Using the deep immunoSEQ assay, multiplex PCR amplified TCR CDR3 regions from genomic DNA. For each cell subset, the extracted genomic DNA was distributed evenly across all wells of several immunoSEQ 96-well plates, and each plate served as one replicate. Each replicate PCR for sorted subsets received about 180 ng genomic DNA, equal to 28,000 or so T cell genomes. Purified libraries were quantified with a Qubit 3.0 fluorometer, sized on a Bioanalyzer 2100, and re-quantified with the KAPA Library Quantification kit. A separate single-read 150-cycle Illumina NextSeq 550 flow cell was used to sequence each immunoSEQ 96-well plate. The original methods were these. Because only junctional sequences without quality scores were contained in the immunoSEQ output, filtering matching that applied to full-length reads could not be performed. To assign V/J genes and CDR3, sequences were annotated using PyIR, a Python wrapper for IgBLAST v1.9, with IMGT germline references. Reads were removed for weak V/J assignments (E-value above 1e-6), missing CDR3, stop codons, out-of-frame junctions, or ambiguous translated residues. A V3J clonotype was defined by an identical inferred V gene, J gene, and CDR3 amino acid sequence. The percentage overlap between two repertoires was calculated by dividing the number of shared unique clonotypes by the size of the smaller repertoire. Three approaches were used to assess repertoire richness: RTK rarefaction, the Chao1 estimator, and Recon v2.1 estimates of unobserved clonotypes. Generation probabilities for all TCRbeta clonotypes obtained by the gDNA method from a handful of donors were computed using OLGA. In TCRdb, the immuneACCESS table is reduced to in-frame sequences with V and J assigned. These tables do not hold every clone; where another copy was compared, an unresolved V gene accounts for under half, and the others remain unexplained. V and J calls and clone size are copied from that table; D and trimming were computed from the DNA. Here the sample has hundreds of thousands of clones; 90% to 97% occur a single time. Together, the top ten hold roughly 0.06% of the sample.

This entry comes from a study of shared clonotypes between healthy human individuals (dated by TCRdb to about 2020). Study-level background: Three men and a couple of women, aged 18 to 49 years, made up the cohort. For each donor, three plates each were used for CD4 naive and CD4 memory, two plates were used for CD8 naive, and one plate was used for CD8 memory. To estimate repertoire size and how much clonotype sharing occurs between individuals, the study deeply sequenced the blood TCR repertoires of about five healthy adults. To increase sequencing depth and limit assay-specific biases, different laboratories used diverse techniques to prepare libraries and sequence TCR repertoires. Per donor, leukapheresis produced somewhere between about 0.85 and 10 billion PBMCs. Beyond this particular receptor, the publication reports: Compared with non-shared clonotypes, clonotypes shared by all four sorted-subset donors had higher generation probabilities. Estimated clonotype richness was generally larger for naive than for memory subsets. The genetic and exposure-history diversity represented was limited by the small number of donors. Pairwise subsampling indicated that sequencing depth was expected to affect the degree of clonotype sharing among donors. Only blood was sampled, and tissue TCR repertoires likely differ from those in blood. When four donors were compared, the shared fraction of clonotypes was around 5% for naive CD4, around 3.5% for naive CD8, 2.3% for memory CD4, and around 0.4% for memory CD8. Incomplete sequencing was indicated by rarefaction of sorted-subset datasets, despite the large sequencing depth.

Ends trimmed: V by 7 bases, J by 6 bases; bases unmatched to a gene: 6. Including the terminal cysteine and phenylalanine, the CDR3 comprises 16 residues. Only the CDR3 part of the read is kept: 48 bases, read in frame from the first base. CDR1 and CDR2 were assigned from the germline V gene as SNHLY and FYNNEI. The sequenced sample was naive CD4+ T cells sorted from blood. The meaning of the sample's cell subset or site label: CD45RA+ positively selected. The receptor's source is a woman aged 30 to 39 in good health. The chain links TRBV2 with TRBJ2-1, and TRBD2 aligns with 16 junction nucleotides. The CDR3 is CASKPGTSGRANEQFF. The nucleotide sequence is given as TGTGCCAGCAAACCGGGGACTAGCGGGAGGGCCAATGAGCAGTTCTTC.